This TCR beta chain is from a study of blood T cell repertoires in COVID-19. V was cut by 3 bases and J by 3 bases, with 12 bases left in between. This CDR3 contains 14 residues. The germline V gene encodes CDR1 MNHNS and CDR2 SASEGT. In the original analysis: It was from reference gene primer amplification that nucleated cell counts were estimated. Method: immunoSEQ multiplex PCR; TCRdb's copy keeps in-frame clones and lacks some. The D gene and trimming were derived from the DNA, and the V and J assignments and clone size from that table. The data hold approximately 100,000 clones, with almost 85% observed a single time.

The sequencing input was peripheral blood. The chain employs TRBV6-1 and TRBJ2-7; D uncertain. This TCR was sampled from a man between 65 and 85 years old with acute or convalescent COVID-19. CDR3 nucleotides: TGTGCCAGCAGTGAGTCGCACAGCAACTACGAGCAGTACTTC. Amino acid sequence: CASSESHSNYEQYF.